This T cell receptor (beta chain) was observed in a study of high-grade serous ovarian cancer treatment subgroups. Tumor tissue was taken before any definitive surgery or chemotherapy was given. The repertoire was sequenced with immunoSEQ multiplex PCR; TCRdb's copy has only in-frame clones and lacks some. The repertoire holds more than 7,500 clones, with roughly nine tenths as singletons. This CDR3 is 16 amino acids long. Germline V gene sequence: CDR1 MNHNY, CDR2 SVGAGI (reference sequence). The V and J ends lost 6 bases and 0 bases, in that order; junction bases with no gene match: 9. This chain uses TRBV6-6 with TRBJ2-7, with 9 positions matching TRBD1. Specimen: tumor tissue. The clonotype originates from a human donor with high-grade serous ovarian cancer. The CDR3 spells CASSPPGQGRSYEQYF. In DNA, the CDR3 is TGTGCCAGCAGCCCCCCGGGACAGGGCCGCTCCTACGAGCAGTACTTC.